The rows below give T cell receptor beta chains drawn from one sample of a study of T cells in Graves' hyperthyroidism and ophthalmopathy. TCRdb redid the calling of the multiplex PCR reads with MiXCR, one entry per CDR3 protein. The sample shows over 650,000 distinct CDR3 sequences, 16% of them seen only once. The specimen sequenced was blood. Receptors originate from a man between 18 and 35 years old with Graves' hyperthyroidism. The CDR3 runs from the conserved cysteine through the conserved F or W. The order of the fields is CDR3 protein, J gene, clone size, D gene, V gene. The D gene is left open where the match is weak. Size is omitted from some rows. Given values are once, few, many or a class for expanded clones.

cdr3_aa: CASRSAGTSGPYNEQFF
j_call: TRBJ2-1
clone_size: .
d_call: TRBD2
v_call: TRBV11-2

cdr3_aa: CASSYTDPYEQYF
j_call: TRBJ2-7
clone_size: many
d_call: .
v_call: TRBV7-2

cdr3_aa: CASSQGLRYEQYF
j_call: TRBJ2-7
clone_size: many
d_call: .
v_call: TRBV14

cdr3_aa: CSARDRVGRTEAFF
j_call: TRBJ1-1
clone_size: .
d_call: .
v_call: TRBV20-1

cdr3_aa: CASSFRDLRTEAFF
j_call: TRBJ1-1
clone_size: .
d_call: .
v_call: TRBV28

cdr3_aa: CANSTTSDEQYF
j_call: TRBJ2-7
clone_size: many
d_call: TRBD2
v_call: TRBV12-3/TRBV12-4

cdr3_aa: CASSSTQGQPQHF
j_call: TRBJ1-5
clone_size: few
d_call: .
v_call: TRBV7-9

cdr3_aa: CASSSGLASSYEQYF
j_call: TRBJ2-7
clone_size: .
d_call: TRBD2
v_call: TRBV28

cdr3_aa: CASSLYRTNTGELFF
j_call: TRBJ2-2
clone_size: few
d_call: .
v_call: TRBV12-3/TRBV12-4

cdr3_aa: CASSLRYGSNTEAFF
j_call: TRBJ1-1
clone_size: many
d_call: .
v_call: TRBV11-3

cdr3_aa: CATSDSLNTEAFF
j_call: TRBJ1-1
clone_size: .
d_call: .
v_call: TRBV24-1

cdr3_aa: CASSMEGREFGGELFF
j_call: TRBJ2-2
clone_size: many
d_call: .
v_call: TRBV7-9

cdr3_aa: CASSLGVDPTTNEKLFF
j_call: TRBJ1-4
clone_size: .
d_call: .
v_call: TRBV5-5

cdr3_aa: CASSIRTGTGTGELFF
j_call: TRBJ2-2
clone_size: .
d_call: .
v_call: TRBV19

cdr3_aa: CASSETGDLAKNIQYF
j_call: TRBJ2-4
clone_size: many
d_call: TRBD1
v_call: TRBV2

cdr3_aa: CASSLGGMSGYTF
j_call: TRBJ1-2
clone_size: few
d_call: .
v_call: TRBV28

cdr3_aa: CASSWDTTTDTQYF
j_call: TRBJ2-3
clone_size: few
d_call: .
v_call: TRBV7-9

cdr3_aa: CAWSRYSGETQYF
j_call: TRBJ2-5
clone_size: few
d_call: .
v_call: TRBV30

cdr3_aa: CASSLELSHEQYF
j_call: TRBJ2-7
clone_size: .
d_call: .
v_call: TRBV5-4

cdr3_aa: CASRGEQVNQPQHF
j_call: TRBJ1-5
clone_size: many
d_call: .
v_call: TRBV6-2/TRBV6-3

cdr3_aa: CSARDRTSGRAREQFF
j_call: TRBJ2-1
clone_size: .
d_call: TRBD2
v_call: TRBV20-1

cdr3_aa: CSSREASTDTQYF
j_call: TRBJ2-3
clone_size: .
d_call: .
v_call: TRBV29-1

cdr3_aa: CASSLYGYTF
j_call: TRBJ1-2
clone_size: few
d_call: .
v_call: TRBV2

cdr3_aa: CACSPFPGQGLGDQPQHF
j_call: TRBJ1-5
clone_size: .
d_call: TRBD1
v_call: TRBV6-1

cdr3_aa: CATSDRSGRSSYNEQFF
j_call: TRBJ2-1
clone_size: few
d_call: .
v_call: TRBV24-1

cdr3_aa: CATSESGGQNTEAFF
j_call: TRBJ1-1
clone_size: many
d_call: TRBD1
v_call: TRBV24-1

cdr3_aa: CASSEWTEPSGANVLTF
j_call: TRBJ2-6
clone_size: .
d_call: .
v_call: TRBV2

cdr3_aa: CASTQGLGVGEQYF
j_call: TRBJ2-7
clone_size: .
d_call: .
v_call: TRBV9

cdr3_aa: CSVGLAGGINEQFF
j_call: TRBJ2-1
clone_size: .
d_call: TRBD2
v_call: TRBV29-1

cdr3_aa: CASREGGSLSGANVLTF
j_call: TRBJ2-6
clone_size: few
d_call: .
v_call: TRBV19

cdr3_aa: CASSPGADYEQYF
j_call: TRBJ2-7
clone_size: many
d_call: .
v_call: TRBV7-6